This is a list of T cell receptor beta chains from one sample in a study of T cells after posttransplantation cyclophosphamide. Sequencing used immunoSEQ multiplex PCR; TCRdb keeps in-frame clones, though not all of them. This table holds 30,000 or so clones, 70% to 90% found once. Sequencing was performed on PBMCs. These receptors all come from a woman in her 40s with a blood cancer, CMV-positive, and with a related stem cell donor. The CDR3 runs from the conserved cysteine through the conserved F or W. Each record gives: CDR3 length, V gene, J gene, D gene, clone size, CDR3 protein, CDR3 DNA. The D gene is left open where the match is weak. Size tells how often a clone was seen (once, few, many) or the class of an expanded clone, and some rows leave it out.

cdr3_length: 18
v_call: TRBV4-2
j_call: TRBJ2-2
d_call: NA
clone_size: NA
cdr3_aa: CASSQGGGTASNTGELFF
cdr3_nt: TGTGCCAGCAGCCAAGGAGGGGGGACAGCGTCGAACACCGGGGAGCTGTTTTTT

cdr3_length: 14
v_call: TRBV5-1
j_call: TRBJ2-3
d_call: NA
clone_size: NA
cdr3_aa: CASSLELATDTQYF
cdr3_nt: TGCGCCAGCAGCTTGGAACTAGCTACAGATACGCAGTATTTT

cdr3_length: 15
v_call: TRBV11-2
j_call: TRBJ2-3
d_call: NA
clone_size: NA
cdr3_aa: CASSSGDHLMDTQYF
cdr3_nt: TGTGCCAGCAGCTCAGGGGACCACCTGATGGATACGCAGTATTTT

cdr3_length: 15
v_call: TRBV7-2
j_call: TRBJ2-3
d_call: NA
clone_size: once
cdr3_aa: CASSLGGRFTDTQYF
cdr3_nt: TGTGCCAGCAGCTTAGGGGGCAGATTCACAGATACGCAGTATTTT

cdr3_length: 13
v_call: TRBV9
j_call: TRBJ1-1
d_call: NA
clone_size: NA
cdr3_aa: CASSGDLNTEAFF
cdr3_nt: TGTGCCAGCAGTGGAGACCTGAACACTGAAGCTTTCTTT

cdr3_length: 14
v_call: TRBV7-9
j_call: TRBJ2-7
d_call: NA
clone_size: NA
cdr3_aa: CASSFPPRVGEQYF
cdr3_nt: TGTGCCAGCAGCTTCCCGCCCAGGGTGGGCGAGCAGTACTTC

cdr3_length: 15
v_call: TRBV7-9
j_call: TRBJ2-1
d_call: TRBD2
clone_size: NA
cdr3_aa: CASSPHSGGRNEQFF
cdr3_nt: TGTGCCAGCAGCCCACATAGCGGGGGGCGGAATGAGCAGTTCTTC

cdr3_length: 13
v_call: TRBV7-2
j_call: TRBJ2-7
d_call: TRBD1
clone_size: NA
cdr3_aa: CASSLGDRGEQYF
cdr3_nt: TGTGCCAGCAGCTTAGGGGACAGGGGCGAGCAGTACTTC

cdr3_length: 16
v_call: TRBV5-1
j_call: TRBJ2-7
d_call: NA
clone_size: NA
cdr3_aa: CASSLVAGQPNYEQYF
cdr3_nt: TGCGCCAGCAGCTTGGTGGCGGGACAGCCTAATTACGAGCAGTACTTC

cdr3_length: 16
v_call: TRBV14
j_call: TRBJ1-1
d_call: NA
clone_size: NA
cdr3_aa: CASTQFLQGGMAEAFF
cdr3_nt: TGTGCCAGCACCCAATTCTTACAGGGAGGGATGGCTGAAGCTTTCTTT

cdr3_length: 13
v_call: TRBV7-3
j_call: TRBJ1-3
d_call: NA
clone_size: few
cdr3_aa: CASSKTVGNTIYF
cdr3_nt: TGTGCCAGCAGCAAAACGGTAGGAAACACCATATATTTT

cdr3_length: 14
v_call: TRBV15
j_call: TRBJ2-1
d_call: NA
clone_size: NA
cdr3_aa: CATSPRGGYNEQFF
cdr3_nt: TGTGCCACCAGCCCCAGGGGAGGGTACAATGAGCAGTTCTTC

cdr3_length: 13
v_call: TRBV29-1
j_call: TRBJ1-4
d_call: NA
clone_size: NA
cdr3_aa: CSVAGRVSEKLFF
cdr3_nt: TGCAGCGTTGCAGGCAGGGTATCTGAAAAACTGTTTTTT

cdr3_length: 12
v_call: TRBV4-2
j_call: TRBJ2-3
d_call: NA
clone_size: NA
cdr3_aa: CASSQQTDTQYF
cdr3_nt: TGTGCCAGCAGCCAACAAACAGATACGCAGTATTTT

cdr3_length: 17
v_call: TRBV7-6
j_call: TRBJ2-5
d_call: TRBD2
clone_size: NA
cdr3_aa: CASSQGLAGAKQETQYF
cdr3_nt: TGTGCCAGCAGCCAGGGACTAGCGGGGGCAAAACAAGAGACCCAGTACTTC

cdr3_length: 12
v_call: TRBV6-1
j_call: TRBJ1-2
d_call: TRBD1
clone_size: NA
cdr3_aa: CASRLTGTGYTF
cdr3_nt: TGTGCCAGCAGGCTGACAGGGACGGGCTACACCTTC

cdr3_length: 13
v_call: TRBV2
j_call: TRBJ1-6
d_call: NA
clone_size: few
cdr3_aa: CASKGTLTGTLHF
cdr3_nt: TGTGCCAGCAAGGGGACATTGACCGGCACCCTCCACTTT

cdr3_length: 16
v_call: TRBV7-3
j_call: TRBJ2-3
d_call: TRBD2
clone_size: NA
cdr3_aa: CASSLTARGGRDTQYF
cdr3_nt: TGTGCCAGCAGCTTAACAGCGCGGGGGGGCCGAGATACGCAGTATTTT

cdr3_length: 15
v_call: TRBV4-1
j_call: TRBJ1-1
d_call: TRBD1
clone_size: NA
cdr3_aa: CASSLRTGIGTEAFF
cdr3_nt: TGCGCCAGCAGCCTTAGGACAGGGATCGGGACTGAAGCTTTCTTT

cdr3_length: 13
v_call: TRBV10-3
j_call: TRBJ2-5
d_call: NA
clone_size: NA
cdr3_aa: CATTWLASETQYF
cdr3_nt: TGTGCCACTACGTGGCTAGCCTCGGAGACCCAGTACTTC

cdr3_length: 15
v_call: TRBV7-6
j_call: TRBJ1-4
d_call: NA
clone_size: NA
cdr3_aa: CASSRGEGTNEKLFF
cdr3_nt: TGTGCCAGCAGCCGTGGGGAGGGCACTAATGAAAAACTGTTTTTT

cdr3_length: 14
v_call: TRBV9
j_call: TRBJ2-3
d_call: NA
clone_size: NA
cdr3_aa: CASSVASRLDTQYF
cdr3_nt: TGTGCCAGCAGCGTAGCCTCTAGGCTTGATACGCAGTATTTT

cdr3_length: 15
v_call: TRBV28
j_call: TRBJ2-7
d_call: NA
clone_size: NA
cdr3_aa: CATTSPEGAGYEQYF
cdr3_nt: TGTGCCACAACTTCCCCGGAGGGCGCGGGTTACGAGCAGTACTTC

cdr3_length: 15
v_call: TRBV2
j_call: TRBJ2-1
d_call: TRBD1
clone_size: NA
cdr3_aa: CASSNPGQGWNEQFF
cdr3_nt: TGTGCCAGCAGCAATCCGGGACAGGGATGGAATGAGCAGTTCTTC

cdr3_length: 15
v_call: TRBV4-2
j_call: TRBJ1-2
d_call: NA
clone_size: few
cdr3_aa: CASSQDTQGTYGYTF
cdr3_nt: TGTGCCAGCAGCCAAGATACCCAGGGTACCTATGGCTACACCTTC

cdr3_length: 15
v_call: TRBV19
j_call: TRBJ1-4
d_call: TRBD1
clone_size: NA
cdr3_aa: CASTASDRGIEKLFF
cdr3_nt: TGTGCCAGTACCGCCTCCGACAGGGGAATTGAAAAACTGTTTTTT

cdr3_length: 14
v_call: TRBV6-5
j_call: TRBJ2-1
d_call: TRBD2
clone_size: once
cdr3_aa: CASTTGGLGNEQFF
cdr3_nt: TGTGCCAGCACGACGGGGGGTCTCGGGAATGAGCAGTTCTTC

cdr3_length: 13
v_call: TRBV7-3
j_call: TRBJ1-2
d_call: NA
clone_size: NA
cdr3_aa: CASSLGQGRGYTF
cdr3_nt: TGTGCCAGCAGCCTGGGTCAGGGCCGGGGCTACACCTTC

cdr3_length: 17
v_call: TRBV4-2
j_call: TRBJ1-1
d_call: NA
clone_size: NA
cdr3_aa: CASSQEMQVAMNTEAFF
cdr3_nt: TGTGCCAGCAGCCAAGAGATGCAGGTTGCCATGAACACTGAAGCTTTCTTT

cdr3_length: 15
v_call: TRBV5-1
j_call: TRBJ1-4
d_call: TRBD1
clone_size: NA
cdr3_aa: CASSSTGTANEKLFF
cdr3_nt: TGCGCCAGCAGCTCAACCGGGACAGCTAATGAAAAACTGTTTTTT

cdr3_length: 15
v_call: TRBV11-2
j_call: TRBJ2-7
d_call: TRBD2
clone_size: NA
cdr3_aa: CASSRGLAGPYEQYF
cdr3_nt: TGTGCCAGCAGCCGGGGACTAGCGGGGCCCTACGAGCAGTACTTC

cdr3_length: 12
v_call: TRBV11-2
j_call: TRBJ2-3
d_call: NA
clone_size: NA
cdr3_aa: CASSLASDTQYF
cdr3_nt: TGTGCCAGCAGCTTAGCGTCAGATACGCAGTATTTT

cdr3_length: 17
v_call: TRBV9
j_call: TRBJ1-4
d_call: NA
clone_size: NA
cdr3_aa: CASSVATGGGFNEKLFF
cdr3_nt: TGTGCCAGCAGCGTAGCTACCGGGGGAGGGTTTAATGAAAAACTGTTTTTT

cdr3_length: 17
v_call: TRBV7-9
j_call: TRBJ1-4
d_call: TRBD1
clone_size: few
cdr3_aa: CASSLGRGGTGDEKLFF
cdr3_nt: TGTGCCAGCAGCTTAGGGCGCGGGGGGACAGGGGATGAAAAACTGTTTTTT

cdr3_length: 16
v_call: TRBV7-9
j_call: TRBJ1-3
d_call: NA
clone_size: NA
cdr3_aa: CASSLAPTGTGNTIYF
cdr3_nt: TGTGCCAGCAGCTTAGCGCCAACAGGCACTGGAAACACCATATATTTT

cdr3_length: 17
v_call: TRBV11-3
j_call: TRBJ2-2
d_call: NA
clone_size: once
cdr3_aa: CASSLAGVLTNTGELFF
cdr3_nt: TGTGCCAGCAGCTTAGCAGGGGTCCTTACGAACACCGGGGAGCTGTTTTTT

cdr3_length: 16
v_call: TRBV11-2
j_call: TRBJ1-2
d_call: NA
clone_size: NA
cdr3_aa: CASSSRLAAPPYGYTF
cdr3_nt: TGTGCCAGCAGCTCCAGGTTGGCTGCTCCGCCCTATGGCTACACCTTC

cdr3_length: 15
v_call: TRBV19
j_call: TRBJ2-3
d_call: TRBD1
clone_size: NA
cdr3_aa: CASSLWDSSTDTQYF
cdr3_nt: TGTGCCAGTAGTCTATGGGACAGTAGCACAGATACGCAGTATTTT

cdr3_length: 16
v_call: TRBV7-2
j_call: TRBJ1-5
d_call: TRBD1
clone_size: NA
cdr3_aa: CASSLGTGFLVEPQHF
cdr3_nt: TGTGCCAGCAGCTTGGGGACAGGCTTCCTAGTGGAGCCCCAGCATTTT